The rows below give T cell receptor beta chains drawn from one sample of a study of cytomegalovirus exposure and HLA in healthy donors. Only in-frame clones appear in the TCRdb table, and some are missing; sequencing was by immunoSEQ multiplex PCR. The table records 30,000 to 40,000 clones, over 60% of them present only once. The material sequenced was PBMCs. These receptors came from a man aged 30-40 years in good health and CMV-seronegative. The CDR3 runs from the conserved cysteine through the conserved F or W. Fields, in order: clone size, V gene, CDR3 protein. Only part of the rows carry a size: once, few, many, or a class if the clone is expanded.

NA,TRBV6-5,CASSYSTPNPGELFF
few,TRBV28,CANTDRGNSPLHF
NA,TRBV9,CASTTNYGYTF
NA,TRBV28,CASSYVGEQYF
few,TRBV9,CASSVDSYGEQYF
few,TRBV6-4,CASSAGTSGNEQYF
NA,TRBV6-5,CASSVGQPRSYEQYF
NA,TRBV4-1,CASSRRDGKNEKLFF
NA,TRBV7-9,CASSHRDLTYEQYF
few,TRBV5-4,CASSSGQGDTEAFF
NA,TRBV14,CASSPIVGAETEAFF
NA,TRBV4-1,CASSQQARGDYGYTF
NA,TRBV11-2,CASSLDFANEKLFF
NA,TRBV13,CASSFGVSSYEQYF
NA,TRBV28,CASQTGNYNEQFF
NA,TRBV2,CASSVANGGPLFEQYF
few,TRBV4-1,CASSQQGWAFF
NA,TRBV9,CASSKGTVGAETQYF
NA,TRBV25-1,CASSAGQGVADTQYF
NA,TRBV29-1,CSVEDQVSGANVLTF
NA,TRBV6-1,CASRTDRSFAYEQYF
NA,TRBV7-8,CASSITVDNEQFF
NA,TRBV5-4,CASYRIEGAGEQYF
NA,TRBV6-5,CASSPGTFSYEQYF
NA,TRBV29-1,CSVDRGLDVAFF
NA,TRBV2,CASAGGNTEAFF
once,TRBV13,CASSLTGATDTQYF
few,TRBV6-1,CASSRANYGYTF
NA,TRBV2,CASSEALSVRVSYEQYF
NA,TRBV7-6,CASSGGGYGYTF
NA,TRBV7-6,CASSLGGFWTGTSSYEQYF
NA,TRBV7-2,CASSRSRAQGQPQHF
NA,TRBV6-6,CASRRWSQPQHF
few,TRBV10-3,CAISEAREKLFF
few,TRBV6-5,CASSYSNTGGTDTQYF
NA,TRBV5-1,CASSSGLATYEQYF
once,TRBV5-5,CATKDGWETQYF
NA,TRBV6-4,CASSAGGDSPLHF
NA,TRBV10-3,CAARGGGPGPDTQYF
few,TRBV18,CASSPGSTEAFF
NA,TRBV5-4,CASSSGQGVYGYTF
NA,TRBV29-1,CSVERRGATNEKLFF
NA,TRBV5-4,CASSLDRAHEQYF
NA,TRBV7-2,CASSRGSGEGYTF